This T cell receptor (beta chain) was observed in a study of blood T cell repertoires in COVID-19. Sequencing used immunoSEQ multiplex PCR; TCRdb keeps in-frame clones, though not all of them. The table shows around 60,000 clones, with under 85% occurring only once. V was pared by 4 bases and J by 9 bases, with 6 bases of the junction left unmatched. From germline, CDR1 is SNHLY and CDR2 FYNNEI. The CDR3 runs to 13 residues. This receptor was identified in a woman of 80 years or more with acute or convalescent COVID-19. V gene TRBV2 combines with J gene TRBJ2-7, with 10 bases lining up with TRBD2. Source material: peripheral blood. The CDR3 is CASSVPLAGAQYF. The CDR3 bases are TGTGCCAGCAGTGTCCCGCTAGCGGGAGCGCAGTACTTC. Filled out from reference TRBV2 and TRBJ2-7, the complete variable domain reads EPEVTQTPSHQVTQMGQEVILRCVPISNHLYFYWYRQILGQKVEFLVSFYNNEISEKSEIFDDQFSVERPDGSNFTLKIRSTKLEDSAMYFCASSVPLAGAQYFGPGTRLTVT.